Included here is one TCR beta chain sequence, with context. The antigen remains unidentified. The data belong to a study of response to subunit inactivated influenza vaccine. Points from the study as a whole: Each seasonal flu vaccination may recruit only limited new T cells, authors suggested.

CDR3 length: 12 residues. V was cut by 2 bases and J by 5 bases, with 9 bases left in between. Germline CDR1 SQVTM, CDR2 ANQGSEA. TCRdb passed the RT-PCR reads through MiXCR, listing each CDR3 protein once. The table lists 800,000 to 1,000,000 distinct CDR3 sequences, about 20% of them singletons, with roughly 10% in the top ten. The V call is TRBV29-1, the J call TRBJ2-5; D is unresolved. This receptor was identified in a man in his fifties or sixties who received an inactivated influenza vaccine. This material consisted of PBMCs from blood, taken roughly 5 days after vaccination. The CDR3 loop is CSVERARETQYF. The CDR3 DNA sequence: TGCAGCGTTGAAAGGGCCAGGGAGACCCAGTACTTC.